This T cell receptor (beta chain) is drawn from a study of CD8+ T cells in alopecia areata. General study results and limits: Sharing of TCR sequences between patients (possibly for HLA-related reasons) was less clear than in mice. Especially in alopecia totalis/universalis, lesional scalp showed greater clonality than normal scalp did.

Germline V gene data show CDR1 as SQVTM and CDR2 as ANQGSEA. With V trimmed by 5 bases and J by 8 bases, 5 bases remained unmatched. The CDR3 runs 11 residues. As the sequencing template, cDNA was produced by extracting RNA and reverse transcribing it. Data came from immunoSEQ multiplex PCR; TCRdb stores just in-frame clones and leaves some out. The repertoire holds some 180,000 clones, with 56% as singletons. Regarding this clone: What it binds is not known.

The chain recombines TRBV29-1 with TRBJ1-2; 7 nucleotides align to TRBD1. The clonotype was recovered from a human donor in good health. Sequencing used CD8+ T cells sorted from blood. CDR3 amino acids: CSVRQGMGYTF. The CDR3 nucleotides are TGCAGCGTTCGACAGGGTATGGGCTACACCTTC.